Below, 9 T cell receptor beta chains from the same sample are listed, as sequenced in a study of blood T cell repertoires in COVID-19. Method: immunoSEQ multiplex PCR; TCRdb's copy keeps in-frame clones and lacks some. The data hold fewer than 200,000 clones, with 88% observed a single time. Material: PBMCs or T cells enriched from blood (not recorded which). The receptors derive from a woman between 18 and 30 years old who had recovered from COVID-19.

The chain joins TRBV5-1 to TRBJ1-6, with a weak D call TRBD1 (6 bases). The CDR3 has 17 residues. Germline values: CDR1 SGHRS, CDR2 YFSETQ. V lost 0 bases and J 5 bases, leaving 15 bases between the germline ends. The CDR3 reads CASSLGIGGANNSPLHF. CDR3 DNA sequence: TGCGCCAGCAGCTTGGGGATAGGGGGGGCGAATAATTCACCCCTCCACTTT.

This sequence joins TRBV9 and TRBJ2-1, with D uncertain. This CDR3 region has 16 residues. Looked up from germline, CDR1 is SGDLS and CDR2 is YYNGEE. The V end lost 0 bases, the J end lost 0 bases, and 10 bases lay between the germline ends. The CDR3 coding sequence is TGTGCCAGCAGCGTAGGGTCGCCCAGCTCCTACAATGAGCAGTTCTTC. Its protein product is CASSVGSPSSYNEQFF.

In its sample, this clone was seen a few times. The genes are TRBV3-1 (or the pseudogene TRBV3-2) and TRBJ1-1; unclear D gene. Trimming took off 4 bases at V and 5 bases at J, with 23 bases between the two ends. The CDR3 sequence is 17 residues long. Germline V CDR1 and CDR2: LGHDT, YNNKEL (reference sequence). The CDR3, as DNA: TGTGCCAGCAGCCCTGAAGTCATGGAAGGTGAGGAGACTGAAGCTTTCTTT. It specifies CASSPEVMEGEETEAFF.

The genes are TRBV10-3 and TRBJ2-5, with 7 bases that match TRBD1. The CDR3 runs to 14 residues. Losses at the gene ends were 10 bases for V and 0 bases for J; bases not matched to a gene: 8. In germline, CDR1 is ENHRY, CDR2 SYGVKD. CDR3 loop: CATGTVVNQETQYF. In DNA form, the CDR3 reads TGTGCCACCGGGACAGTGGTAAACCAAGAGACCCAGTACTTC.

The chain links TRBV24-1 to TRBJ1-2; no definite D call. V was shortened by 4 bases and J by 5 bases, with 4 bases between the two germline ends. The CDR3 has 11 amino acids. Germline loops: CDR1 KGHDR, CDR2 SFDVKD. For the CDR3, the DNA is TGTGCCACCAGTGACGGTTATGGCTACACCTTC. This encodes CATSDGYGYTF.

The gene calls are TRBV2 and TRBJ2-7; TRBD2 aligns across 9 bases. Trimming took 0 bases from V and 2 from J; bases not matched to a gene: 5. Germline V gene lookup returns CDR1 SNHLY and CDR2 FYNNEI. This CDR3 comprises 16 residues. CDR3 coding DNA: TGTGCCAGCAGTGAAGCGGCTGCGGGAGGGCCCTACGAGCAGTACTTC. Residues: CASSEAAAGGPYEQYF.

This chain joins TRBV28 and TRBJ2-3; 9 bases fit TRBD1. The J segment lost 2 bases and the V segment lost 3 bases, leaving 3 bases of the junction unmatched. The CDR3 runs 15 residues. From germline, CDR1 is MDHEN and CDR2 SYDVKM. As DNA, the CDR3 is TGTGCCAGCAGTTTGGACAGGGGCATCACAGATACGCAGTATTTT. Translated: CASSLDRGITDTQYF.

The rearrangement uses TRBV19 and TRBJ1-5; tentative D call: TRBD1 (6 bases). CDR1 and CDR2 (germline): LNHDA, SQIVND (reference sequence). V lost 3 bases and J lost 0, with 12 bases in between. This CDR3 is 16 amino acids long. In nucleotides, the CDR3 is TGTGCCAGTAGTATCGGGTCAGGGGATAGCAATCAGCCCCAGCATTTT. Its protein product is CASSIGSGDSNQPQHF.

The V gene is TRBV29-1, the J gene TRBJ2-3; 10 nucleotides match TRBD2. CDR1 SQVTM and CDR2 ANQGSEA come from the germline V gene. J lost 1 base, V lost 7 bases, and 5 bases had no gene match. This CDR3 is built from 14 residues. Here the CDR3 DNA reads TGCAGCGGACTAGGACTAGCGGGCACAGATACGCAGTATTTT. This codes for CSGLGLAGTDTQYF.